This entry describes one T cell receptor (beta chain). The data were taken from a study of T cell changes during pregnancy in multiple sclerosis. Repertoires were generated with immunoSEQ multiplex PCR, while TCRdb's copy carries only in-frame clones and drops some. The sample yields about 39,000 clones, approximately 92% seen once. The sample in question was CD4+ T cells from peripheral blood mononuclear cells, obtained after pregnancy. The receptor comes from a female donor in good health, enrolled as a control in a pregnancy study.

In DNA form, the CDR3 reads TGTGCCAGCAGCTTATTTGCGGGAGCGCGGTACAATGAGCAGTTCTTC. It encodes CASSLFAGARYNEQFF. The rearrangement links TRBV7-8 to TRBJ2-1; TRBD2 aligns across 7 bases. Germline CDR1 SGHVS, CDR2 FQNEAQ. The CDR3 has 16 residues. J was trimmed by 4 bases and V by 2 bases; bases with no gene match: 8.